These 15 T cell receptor beta chains were sequenced from one sample in a study of blood T cell repertoires in COVID-19. Repertoires were generated with immunoSEQ multiplex PCR, while TCRdb's copy carries only in-frame clones and drops some. The sample contains roughly 340,000 clones, about 88% of which appear only once. Source material: peripheral blood. The receptors originated from a woman aged 70-85 years with COVID-19, enrolled during active disease.

The gene calls are TRBV5-1 and TRBJ1-6; D is possibly TRBD1 (6 bases). CDR1 is SGHRS and CDR2 is YFSETQ in the germline V gene. The CDR3 has 16 amino acids. Trimming took off 0 bases at V and 4 bases at J, with 11 bases between the two ends. CDR3 DNA: TGCGCCAGCAGCTTGGCCGGGACAATATATAATTCACCCCTCCACTTT. This gives the protein CASSLAGTIYNSPLHF.

The V and J genes are TRBV20-1 and TRBJ2-7; 15 nucleotides match TRBD2. V lost 3 bases and J lost 3; bases outside the gene matches: 9. The germline gives CDR1 DFQATT, CDR2 SNEGSKA (reference sequence). This CDR3 has 17 amino acids. In nucleotides, the CDR3 is TGCAGTGCTAGTAGGGGACTAGCGGGGGGCCTTTTCTACGAGCAGTACTTC. It codes for CSASRGLAGGLFYEQYF.

The V and J genes are TRBV11-2 and TRBJ1-1; D gene uncertain. CDR1 SGHAT and CDR2 FQNNGV come from the germline V gene. V was trimmed by 5 bases and J by 0 bases, leaving 4 bases between them. CDR3 length: 12 amino acids. CDR3 DNA: TGTGCCAGCAGCGTATTGAACACTGAAGCTTTCTTT. Its translation is CASSVLNTEAFF.

The chain combines TRBV5-1 with TRBJ1-2; possible D gene TRBD1, 5 bases. V lost 3 bases to trimming and J lost 4 bases, with 10 bases between them. The germline V gene has CDR1 SGHRS and CDR2 YFSETQ. This CDR3 is 13 amino acids long. The CDR3 DNA follows: TGCGCCAGCAGCTGGGGCCCGAGCTATGGCTACACCTTC. It is translated as CASSWGPSYGYTF.

The genes are TRBV30 and TRBJ1-6; D unclear. This CDR3 region has 13 residues. Trimming took 4 bases from V and 9 from J, leaving 13 bases between them. Germline assignment: CDR1 GTSNPN and CDR2 SVGIG (reference sequence). The CDR3 here is CAWTTSSGSPLHF. The CDR3 coding sequence is TGTGCCTGGACGACCAGTTCAGGTTCACCCCTCCACTTT.

The V gene is TRBV30, the J gene TRBJ2-3; D is unclear. The germline gives CDR1 GTSNPN, CDR2 SVGIG (reference sequence). V was trimmed by 2 bases and J by 1 base, leaving 13 bases between them. The CDR3 length is 15 residues. The CDR3 DNA reads TGTGCCTGGAGTTGGGCAGGTCGCGGCACAGATACGCAGTATTTT. Residues: CAWSWAGRGTDTQYF. The variable domain in full, completed from reference TRBV30 and TRBJ2-3, reads SQTIHQWPATLVQPVGSPLSLECTVEGTSNPNLYWYRQAAGRGLQLLFYSVGIGQISSEVPQNLSASRPQDRQFILSSKKLLLSDSGFYLCAWSWAGRGTDTQYFGPGTRLTVL.

The CDR3 protein is CASSFGRGHGYTF. As DNA, the CDR3 is TGTGCCAGCAGTTTTGGTAGGGGTCATGGCTACACCTTC. V is TRBV28 and J is TRBJ1-2; possible D gene TRBD1, 5 bases. The CDR3 consists of 13 residues. The V end was cut by 3 bases, the J end by 6 bases, with 11 bases between. Germline CDR1 is MDHEN and CDR2 is SYDVKM.

CDR3: CASSTTGIEQYF. CDR3 nucleotide sequence: TGTGCCAGCAGCACGACAGGGATTGAGCAGTACTTC. The chain uses TRBV11-2 and TRBJ2-7; 7 bases are shared with TRBD1. The CDR3 length is 12 residues. V lost 5 bases to trimming and J lost 7 bases; unmatched junction nucleotides: 5. Germline V gene sequence: CDR1 SGHAT, CDR2 FQNNGV.

The chain is built from TRBV28 and TRBJ1-3; tentative D call: TRBD1 (6 bases). The V and J ends lost 4 bases and 0 bases respectively, with 13 bases between them. This CDR3 region has 16 residues. CDR1 and CDR2 (germline): MDHEN, SYDVKM. CDR3 DNA sequence: TGTGCCAGCAGTTCCGGCGGGGGCATCTCTGGAAACACCATATATTTT. This translates into CASSSGGGISGNTIYF.

The chain carries TRBV2 and TRBJ1-5; possible D gene TRBD1, 6 bases. Germline values: CDR1 SNHLY, CDR2 FYNNEI. The V gene lost 6 bases and the J gene lost 3 bases, with 15 bases spanning the gap. This CDR3 contains 15 residues. CDR3 nucleotide sequence: TGTGCCAGCAGAGCGTTGAGACAGGTCAATCAGCCCCAGCATTTT. Translation: CASRALRQVNQPQHF.

The rearrangement uses TRBV2 and TRBJ1-6, with D perhaps TRBD1 (6 bases). V dropped 9 bases and J dropped 8 bases, with 14 bases sitting between them. This CDR3 spans 13 amino acids. CDR1 and CDR2 (germline): SNHLY, FYNNEI. The CDR3 loop is CARTDSRDSPLHF. The CDR3 DNA reads TGTGCCAGGACGGACAGTCGGGATTCACCCCTCCACTTT.

This chain joins TRBV6-6 and TRBJ1-3; 7 bases line up with TRBD1. This CDR3 has 14 residues. Trimming at V came to 6 bases and at J to 0 bases, leaving 2 bases not matched to a gene. Germline V gives CDR1 MNHNY, CDR2 SVGAGI (reference sequence). The CDR3 here is CASRGQSSGNTIYF. In nucleotides, the CDR3 is TGTGCCAGCAGGGGACAGAGCTCTGGAAACACCATATATTTT.

This clone turned up a few times. The same CDR3 also results from other DNA sequences found in this sample. The chain's CDR3 is CASSRTGGYGYTF. CDR3 bases: TGTGCCAGCAGTCGAACAGGGGGGTATGGCTACACCTTC. The chain uses TRBV3-1 (or the pseudogene TRBV3-2) and TRBJ1-2; the match to TRBD1 covers 8 bases. CDR3 length equals 13 residues. Germline loops: CDR1 LGHDT, CDR2 YNNKEL (reference sequence). With 6 bases clipped from V and 5 bases from J, the junction kept 5 bases outside the gene matches.

This chain connects TRBV11-2 to TRBJ2-1; 12 bases map to TRBD2. The CDR3 covers 16 residues. CDR1 and CDR2 from the germline V gene are SGHAT and FQNNGV. Trimming took 4 bases from V and 4 from J; bases not matched to a gene: 5. CDR3 protein: CASSSRLAGEYNEQFF. The CDR3, as DNA: TGTGCCAGCAGCTCAAGACTAGCGGGGGAGTACAATGAGCAGTTCTTC.

The chain combines TRBV14 with TRBJ2-1; TRBD2 might be the D (5 bases). From germline, CDR1 is SGHDN and CDR2 FVKESK. The CDR3 is made up of 14 amino acids. V was clipped by 5 bases and J by 10 bases, with 18 bases between them. The CDR3 DNA follows: TGTGCCAGCAGCTCTGACGCACCAGAGGGAGAGCAGTTCTTC. Protein sequence: CASSSDAPEGEQFF.